This TCR beta chain was captured in a study of vaccination effects on CD4 cells after COVID-19. Study-wide context: Vaccine administered to participants consisted of two doses of either BNT162b2 or mRNA-1273. For each well, two million PBMC were cultured with about 10 IU/ml IL-2 and roughly 9.2 ug/ml peptides.

The authors isolated CD4+ T cells after roughly 10 days of culture. Vaccinated participants had no history of SARS-CoV-2 infection and tested negative for nucleocapsid antibodies. In regard to this clone: Its antigen is unknown.

Generated by immunoSEQ multiplex PCR, the TCRdb table keeps only in-frame clones and is missing some. This table holds about 39,000 clones, 82% found once. Germline CDR1 SGHTA, CDR2 FQGNSA. Losses at the gene ends were 6 bases for V and 0 bases for J; bases not matched to a gene: 4. The CDR3 runs 16 residues. The sample in question was CD4+ T cells from PBMCs cultured without peptide, obtained before COVID-19 vaccination. This sequence joins TRBV7-2 and TRBJ1-6, with TRBD1 matching over 8 bases. The sequence was obtained from a human donor who received a COVID-19 vaccine. The CDR3 protein is CASRRQGASYNSPLHF. In nucleotides, the CDR3 is TGTGCCAGCAGACGTCAGGGGGCCTCCTATAATTCACCCCTCCACTTT. Using reference TRBV7-2 and TRBJ1-6 for the parts outside the CDR3, the full variable domain is GAGVSQSPSNKVTEKGKDVELRCDPISGHTALYWYRQSLGQGLEFLIYFQGNSAPDKSGLPSDRFSAERTGGSVSTLTIQRTQQEDSAVYLCASRRQGASYNSPLHFGNGTRLTVT.